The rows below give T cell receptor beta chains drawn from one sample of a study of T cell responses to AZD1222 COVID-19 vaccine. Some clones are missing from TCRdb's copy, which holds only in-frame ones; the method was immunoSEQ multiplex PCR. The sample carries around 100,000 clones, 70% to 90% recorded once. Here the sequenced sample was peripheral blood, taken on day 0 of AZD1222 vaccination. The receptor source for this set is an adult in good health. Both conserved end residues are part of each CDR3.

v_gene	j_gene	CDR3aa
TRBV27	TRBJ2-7	CASSYRETYEQYF
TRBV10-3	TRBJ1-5	CAISESAADNQPQHF
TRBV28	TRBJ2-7	CASRPGQGGEQYF
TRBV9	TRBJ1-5	CASSVGNQPQHF
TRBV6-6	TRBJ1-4	CASSRSRTAATNEKLFF
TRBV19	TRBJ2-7	CASRKGLAGAYEQYF
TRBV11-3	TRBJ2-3	CASSPFSRTVEGDTQYF
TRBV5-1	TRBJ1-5	CASSFGTGNQPQHF
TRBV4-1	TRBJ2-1	CASSPVSGNEQFF
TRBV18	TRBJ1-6	CASSPESSYNSPLHF
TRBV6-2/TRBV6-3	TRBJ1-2	CASSTDRGFSRGYTF
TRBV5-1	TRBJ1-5	CASSPSGGGKPQHF
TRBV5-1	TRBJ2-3	CASSYRDRTDTQYF
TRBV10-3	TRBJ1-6	CAISESTVSGNNSPLHF
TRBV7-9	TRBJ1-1	CASSLVAGNTEAFF
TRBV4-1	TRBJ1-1	CASSQMGRTLNTEAFF
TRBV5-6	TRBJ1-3	CASSWRSGNTIYF
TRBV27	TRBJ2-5	CASSQFTGSQETQYF
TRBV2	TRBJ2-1	CASSEGLAGMDEQFF
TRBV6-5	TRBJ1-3	CASSYRRVSGNTIYF
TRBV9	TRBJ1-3	CASSVGQVGNTIYF
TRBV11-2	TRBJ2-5	CASSLAGDLETQYF
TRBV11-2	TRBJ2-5	CASSSTRQETQYF
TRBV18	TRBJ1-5	CASSPDRQGMPQHF
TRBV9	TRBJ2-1	CASSPTGSGRARNEQFF
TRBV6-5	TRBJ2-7	CASRWDSTYEQYF
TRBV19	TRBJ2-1	CASFQEGLLGNEQFF
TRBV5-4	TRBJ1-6	CASSLVGIDNSPLHF
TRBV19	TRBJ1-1	CASSTLVGDRGSEAFF
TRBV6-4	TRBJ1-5	CASSDSAGEPQHF
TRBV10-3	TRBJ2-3	CATSGSPDTQYF
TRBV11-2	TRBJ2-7	CASSTPYRLYEQYF
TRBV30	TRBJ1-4	CAWSVYEKLFF
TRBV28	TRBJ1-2	CASSLGQYYGYTF
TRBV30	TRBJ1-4	CAWSKISRAGVHEKLFF
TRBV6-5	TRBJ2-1	CASSQGGNEQFF
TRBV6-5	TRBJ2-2	CASSLGTSSGELFF
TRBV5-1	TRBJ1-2	CASSTTDGWGYGYTF
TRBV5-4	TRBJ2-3	CASSEQGPGDTQYF
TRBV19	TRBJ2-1	CASSGGTGGPGKQFF
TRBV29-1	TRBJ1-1	CSVERTGKATEAFF
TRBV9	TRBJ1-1	CASSVTVSGTEAFF
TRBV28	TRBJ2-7	CASSKTGSVRREQYF
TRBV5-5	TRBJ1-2	CASLEAVGYGYTF
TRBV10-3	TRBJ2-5	CAISGTQETQYF
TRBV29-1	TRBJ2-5	CSVEDRAGQETQYF
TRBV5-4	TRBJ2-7	CASSLTSGLYEQYF
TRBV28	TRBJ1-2	CASSLAQTYGYTF
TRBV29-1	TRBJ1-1	CSVARSSTEAFF
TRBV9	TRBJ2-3	CASSVAGGSGSTDTQYF